Listed below are T cell receptor beta chains from one sample, sequenced in a study of vaccination and CD4 T cells after COVID-19. No antigen is known for these receptors. A single record per CDR3 protein comes from TCRdb applying MiXCR to the PCR reads. Among about 3,500 distinct CDR3 sequences, approximately 16% were seen once, and the ten largest hold approximately 15%. The sequenced sample consisted of CD4+ T cells from blood, cultured in vitro. All receptors come from a human donor who had recovered from COVID-19. CDR3s include the opening cysteine and the closing phenylalanine or tryptophan. D genes are given only for firm matches. Size is stated for part of the rows, as once, few or many counts, or as a class when the clone is expanded.

cdr3_aa: CASSPQRTEDYGYTF; cdr3_nt: TGTGCCAGCAGCCCACAACGGACAGAGGACTATGGCTACACCTTC; v_call: TRBV7-9; clone_size: medium-sized; d_call: .; j_call: TRBJ1-2
cdr3_aa: CASSIKLGSTYEQYF; cdr3_nt: TGTGCCAGTAGTATTAAATTAGGCAGTACCTACGAGCAGTACTTC; v_call: TRBV19; clone_size: .; d_call: .; j_call: TRBJ2-7
cdr3_aa: CSATPGNQPQHF; cdr3_nt: TGCAGTGCCACGCCAGGGAATCAGCCCCAGCATTTT; v_call: TRBV20-1; clone_size: large; d_call: .; j_call: TRBJ1-5
cdr3_aa: CSARDPWPGPSYNEQFF; cdr3_nt: TGCAGTGCTAGAGATCCGTGGCCGGGGCCCTCCTACAATGAGCAGTTCTTC; v_call: TRBV20-1; clone_size: .; d_call: .; j_call: TRBJ2-1
cdr3_aa: CASNTDSYSNQPQHF; cdr3_nt: TGTGCCAGCAACACGGACAGTTATAGCAATCAGCCCCAGCATTTT; v_call: TRBV6-1; clone_size: .; d_call: .; j_call: TRBJ1-5
cdr3_aa: CASSNAATNTGELFF; cdr3_nt: TGTGCCAGTAGTAATGCGGCCACGAACACCGGGGAGCTGTTTTTT; v_call: TRBV19; clone_size: few; d_call: .; j_call: TRBJ2-2
cdr3_aa: CASSLGWKSSYNEQFF; cdr3_nt: TGTGCCAGCAGTTTAGGCTGGAAAAGCTCCTACAATGAGCAGTTCTTC; v_call: TRBV12-3/TRBV12-4; clone_size: .; d_call: .; j_call: TRBJ2-1
cdr3_aa: CASSLMGPSTGELFF; cdr3_nt: TGTGCCAGCAGCCTGATGGGCCCGAGCACCGGGGAGCTGTTTTTT; v_call: TRBV5-8; clone_size: .; d_call: .; j_call: TRBJ2-2
cdr3_aa: CASSSLAGGLGSYNEQFF; cdr3_nt: TGCGCCAGCAGCTCTTTAGCGGGGGGGCTCGGATCCTACAATGAGCAGTTCTTC; v_call: TRBV5-1; clone_size: .; d_call: TRBD2; j_call: TRBJ2-1
cdr3_aa: CASTPGGPGTQYF; cdr3_nt: TGTGCCTCTACCCCGGGGGGGCCTGGGACCCAGTACTTC; v_call: TRBV30; clone_size: few; d_call: TRBD2; j_call: TRBJ2-5
cdr3_aa: CASSQGTSGGSTDTQYF; cdr3_nt: TGTGCCAGCTCACAAGGGACTAGCGGGGGCAGCACAGATACGCAGTATTTT; v_call: TRBV18; clone_size: .; d_call: TRBD2; j_call: TRBJ2-3
cdr3_aa: CAWSLQSTNYGYTF; cdr3_nt: TGTGCCTGGAGTTTACAGTCCACTAACTATGGCTACACCTTC; v_call: TRBV30; clone_size: once; d_call: .; j_call: TRBJ1-2
cdr3_aa: CATSRGEGTGELFF; cdr3_nt: TGTGCCACCAGCAGAGGGGAGGGCACCGGGGAGCTGTTTTTT; v_call: TRBV15; clone_size: large; d_call: TRBD2; j_call: TRBJ2-2
cdr3_aa: CASRAPGSYEQYF; cdr3_nt: TGTGCCAGCAGGGCCCCAGGTTCCTACGAGCAGTACTTC; v_call: TRBV25-1; clone_size: .; d_call: .; j_call: TRBJ2-7
cdr3_aa: CASSPGPNEQFF; cdr3_nt: TGTGCCAGCAGCCCCGGCCCCAATGAGCAGTTCTTC; v_call: TRBV25-1; clone_size: large; d_call: .; j_call: TRBJ2-1
cdr3_aa: CASSYFDRGSYGYTF; cdr3_nt: TGTGCCAGCAGTTACTTTGACAGGGGGTCCTATGGCTACACCTTC; v_call: TRBV6-5; clone_size: few; d_call: TRBD1; j_call: TRBJ1-2
cdr3_aa: CASSFSGTTNEKLFF; cdr3_nt: TGTGCCAGCAGCTTCTCGGGGACAACTAATGAAAAACTGTTTTTT; v_call: TRBV7-2; clone_size: few; d_call: .; j_call: TRBJ1-4
cdr3_aa: CATDRGGGGSYNEQFF; cdr3_nt: TGTGCCACCGACCGGGGTGGGGGGGGTTCCTACAATGAGCAGTTCTTC; v_call: TRBV15; clone_size: .; d_call: TRBD2; j_call: TRBJ2-1